These 18 T cell receptor beta chains originate from one sample sequenced in a study of TIL therapy for anti-PD-1-resistant metastatic lung cancer. The immunoSEQ assay was v3. Here immunoSEQ multiplex PCR was the method, and the copy in TCRdb shows in-frame clones only, minus some. The sample lists 20,000 to 25,000 clones, just over 70% seen once, with under 2.5% in the top ten. The sample's time point: pre-treatment sample, taken before nivolumab and TIL therapy. Sequencing was performed on blood, taken at baseline. Receptors originate from a person between 25 and 79 years old with non-small cell lung cancer.

This chain uses TRBV4-3 with TRBJ1-4, with 12 bases fitting TRBD1. The J segment lost 8 bases and the V segment lost 4 bases, leaving 11 bases of the junction unmatched. Germline CDR1 reads LGHNA; CDR2 reads YSLEER. The CDR3 spans 17 residues. The CDR3 DNA is TGCGCCAGCAGCCTGTCTTGGGACAGGGGGCTTGGGGAAAAACTGTTTTTT. Translated: CASSLSWDRGLGEKLFF.

The rearrangement links TRBV19 to TRBJ1-1, with a weak D call TRBD1 (5 bases). CDR1 and CDR2 from the germline V gene are LNHDA and SQIVND (reference sequence). V lost 7 bases, J lost 9 bases, and 18 bases lay in between. This CDR3 has 13 residues. The CDR3, as DNA: TGTGCCAGTACCAGGGACTCATATTTGAAAGCTTTCTTT. It yields the protein CASTRDSYLKAFF.

The V and J genes are TRBV9 and TRBJ2-1; 8 bases line up with TRBD2. This CDR3 has 15 residues. Losses at the gene ends were 4 bases for V and 3 bases for J; bases not matched to a gene: 6. Germline CDR1 SGDLS, CDR2 YYNGEE. DNA for the CDR3: TGTGCCAGCAGCTCCGGGGGGGCTAGCTACAATGAGCAGTTCTTC. It is translated as CASSSGGASYNEQFF.

The gene calls are TRBV2 and TRBJ1-5; tentatively, D is TRBD1 (5 bases). Germline CDR1 and CDR2: SNHLY and FYNNEI. The V gene lost 5 bases and the J gene lost 0 bases, with 14 bases spanning the gap. This CDR3 is built from 16 residues. The CDR3: CASSSTVGYSNQPQHF. CDR3 in DNA: TGTGCCAGCAGTTCGACAGTGGGGTATAGCAATCAGCCCCAGCATTTT.

This clone was detected a few times. The V call is TRBV2, the J call TRBJ1-2; D not resolved. V was trimmed by 3 bases and J by 3 bases, leaving 11 bases between them. Per germline, CDR1 SNHLY and CDR2 FYNNEI. The CDR3 runs to 14 residues. The CDR3 DNA follows: TGTGCCAGCAGTGAGAAGGAGTGGGACTATGGCTACACCTTC. It is translated as CASSEKEWDYGYTF. The entire variable domain, with the rest obtained from reference TRBV2 and TRBJ1-2, is as follows: EPEVTQTPSHQVTQMGQEVILRCVPISNHLYFYWYRQILGQKVEFLVSFYNNEISEKSEIFDDQFSVERPDGSNFTLKIRSTKLEDSAMYFCASSEKEWDYGYTFGSGTRLTVV.

CDR3 nucleotide sequence: TGCAGCGTTGAACACCCCTTGCTAGGGCGGGACACCATATATTTT. Protein sequence: CSVEHPLLGRDTIYF. The chain uses TRBV29-1 and TRBJ1-3; D is ambiguous. The germline CDR1 and CDR2 sequences are SQVTM and ANQGSEA. V was trimmed by 2 bases and J by 8 bases, leaving 19 bases between them. The CDR3 runs 15 residues.

The V and J genes are TRBV6-6 and TRBJ1-5, with 7 bases lining up with TRBD1. Germline V lookup: CDR1 MNHNY, CDR2 SVGAGI (reference sequence). After removal of 5 bases from V and 2 bases from J, the junction contained 12 bases not matched to a gene. The CDR3 is 17 amino acids. DNA for the CDR3: TGTGCCAGCAGTCGCTCCAGGGGGGGCCTGGGCAATCAGCCCCAGCATTTT. Protein: CASSRSRGGLGNQPQHF.

This sequence joins TRBV29-1 and TRBJ2-1; 12 bases are shared with TRBD2. The germline gives CDR1 SQVTM, CDR2 ANQGSEA. The CDR3 sequence is 14 residues long. J gave up 10 bases and V 3 bases, and 7 bases lay outside the gene matches. The CDR3, as DNA: TGCAGCGTTGAGAGGGCTAGCGGGAGGGCCGAGCAGTTCTTC. It specifies CSVERASGRAEQFF.

This chain uses TRBV5-1 with TRBJ1-2, with 8 nucleotides matching TRBD1. Germline-derived CDR1 and CDR2 are SGHRS and YFSETQ. CDR3 size: 13 residues. With V trimmed by 6 bases and J by 7 bases, 8 bases remained unmatched. The CDR3: CASNGQGEGGYTF. CDR3 nucleotides: TGCGCCAGCAATGGACAGGGAGAGGGTGGCTACACCTTC.

The rearrangement uses TRBV27 and TRBJ1-2, with D maybe TRBD1 (5 bases). V gave up 0 bases and J gave up 8 bases, with 13 bases separating them. Germline assignment: CDR1 MNHEY and CDR2 SMNVEV (reference sequence). The CDR3 is made up of 14 amino acids. This CDR3 reads CASSLSWGGYGYTF. In DNA, the CDR3 is TGTGCCAGCAGTTTATCGTGGGGGGGATACGGCTACACCTTC.

The genes are TRBV7-2 and TRBJ1-2, with D possibly matching TRBD1 (5 bases). The CDR3 loop spans 14 amino acids. The germline gives CDR1 SGHTA, CDR2 FQGNSA. The V and J ends lost 5 bases and 4 bases respectively, with 14 bases between them. The CDR3 bases are TGTGCCAGCAGCGCCATGGGGACCGGCTATGGCTACACCTTC. This codes for CASSAMGTGYGYTF.

The chain joins TRBV5-1 to TRBJ2-3; 8 bases map to TRBD2. Germline trimming cut 8 bases from V and 2 bases from J; bases unmatched to any gene: 13. The CDR3 runs 16 residues. CDR1 is SGHRS, CDR2 YFSETQ, per germline. The CDR3 bases are TGCGCCAGTCGTTCCGGGACTAGTATTTACACAGATACGCAGTATTTT. Translation: CASRSGTSIYTDTQYF.

The V and J genes are TRBV9 and TRBJ2-2; 11 bases fit TRBD2. Germline assignment: CDR1 SGDLS and CDR2 YYNGEE. The CDR3 sequence is 16 residues long. Losses at the gene ends were 3 bases for V and 5 bases for J; bases not matched to a gene: 6. CDR3: CASSALAGGGTGELFF. CDR3 in DNA: TGTGCCAGCAGCGCCCTAGCGGGGGGCGGGACCGGGGAGCTGTTTTTT.

This sequence joins TRBV19 and TRBJ2-4, with TRBD2 matching 14 bases. Per germline, CDR1 LNHDA and CDR2 SQIVND (reference sequence). J lost 8 bases, V lost 5 bases, and 17 bases had no gene match. The CDR3 covers 19 residues. The DNA for the CDR3 is TGTGCCAGTAGTTCAAGCTCCGGGACTAGCGGGGGCGAGGATGACATTCAGTACTTC. As protein: CASSSSSGTSGGEDDIQYF.

The CDR3 sequence is CASSGYLGEKLFF. The CDR3 coding sequence is TGTGCCAGCAGTGGTTACCTAGGTGAAAAACTGTTTTTT. The chain employs TRBV2 and TRBJ1-4, with D unclear. The CDR3 loop spans 13 amino acids. The germline V gene encodes CDR1 SNHLY and CDR2 FYNNEI. The germline V and J ends were trimmed by 4 bases and 7 bases, with 10 bases remaining between them.

The gene calls are TRBV9 and TRBJ2-5; 12 bases are a match to TRBD2. The CDR3 has 16 residues. J lost 1 base, V lost 0 bases, and 1 base had no gene match. Germline assignment: CDR1 SGDLS and CDR2 YYNGEE. CDR3 sequence reads: CASSVASGRAQETQYF. CDR3 DNA sequence: TGTGCCAGCAGCGTAGCTAGCGGGAGGGCCCAAGAGACCCAGTACTTC.

The chain joins TRBV5-1 to TRBJ2-5; 8 bases fit TRBD2. The CDR3 is 14 residues long. The V segment lost 1 base and the J segment 7 bases; nucleotides outside the gene matches: 6. Germline V gene data show CDR1 as SGHRS and CDR2 as YFSETQ. In DNA, the CDR3 is TGCGCCAGCAGCTTGTACGGGGGGGCCGCGACCCAGTACTTC. Translated, it gives CASSLYGGAATQYF.

In its sample, this clone was seen once. The chain couples TRBV5-6 to TRBJ2-2; tentative D call: TRBD2 (6 bases). This CDR3 has 17 amino acids. The germline CDR1 and CDR2 sequences are SGHDT and YYEEEE. V was clipped by 2 bases and J by 3 bases, with 17 bases between them. The CDR3: CASSFSPGSGDTGELFF. The CDR3 DNA reads as TGTGCCAGCAGCTTTTCCCCAGGGTCGGGGGACACCGGGGAGCTGTTTTTT.